The TCR beta chain under discussion was sequenced for a study of shared clonotypes between healthy human individuals. The CDR3 consists of 12 residues. Trimming pared 5 bases from V and 6 bases from J, leaving 10 bases between. Per the germline V gene, CDR1 is SEHNR and CDR2 is FQNEAQ (reference sequence). The method was immunoSEQ multiplex PCR; TCRdb's version includes in-frame clones alone and lacks a portion of them. The sample has some 2,500,000 clones, approximately 93% seen once. A few counts support this clone. Distinct nucleotide sequences in the sample also encode this CDR3. This TCR derives from a young man in good health. Some clones in this sample may be carry-over from other donors' samples. Material: naive CD4+ T cells from PBMCs. Noted subset: CD45RA+ positively selected. The chain links TRBV7-9 to TRBJ1-1; no definite D call. The CDR3 protein is CASSLRGPEAFF. For the CDR3, the DNA is TGTGCCAGCAGCCTACGTGGGCCTGAAGCTTTCTTT.